This entry lists 20 T cell receptor beta chains sequenced from one sample in a study of control samples from healthy donors and cancer patients. Clones were sequenced by immunoSEQ multiplex PCR, and TCRdb holds only the in-frame ones, with some missing. Of fewer than 110,000 clones in the sample, roughly 90% were seen once. The source material was PBMCs. The receptors shown here come from a man aged 55 to 69 with lung cancer.

The rearrangement links TRBV5-1 to TRBJ2-3, with D possibly matching TRBD2 (5 bases). V was pared by 5 bases and J by 6 bases, with 7 bases between. This CDR3 is built from 11 residues. Germline V gene sequence: CDR1 SGHRS, CDR2 YFSETQ. CDR3 DNA: TGCGCCAGCAGGTTAGCGGATACGCAGTATTTT. Residues: CASRLADTQYF.

The rearrangement links TRBV5-1 to TRBJ1-4; the D is unclear. Germline CDR1 reads SGHRS; CDR2 reads YFSETQ. The CDR3 loop spans 13 amino acids. The ends were cut back, 4 bases at V and 7 bases at J, with 11 bases in the middle. The CDR3 is CASSRSGSEKLFF. CDR3 nucleotide sequence: TGCGCCAGCAGCCGGTCGGGTAGTGAAAAACTGTTTTTT.

The rearrangement joins TRBV6-1 to TRBJ2-4; possible D gene TRBD1, 5 bases. Germline V lookup: CDR1 MNHNS, CDR2 SASEGT. This CDR3 is built from 17 residues. With 4 bases removed from V and 0 bases from J, the gap between germline ends came to 16 bases. The CDR3 region is CASSGRQILIAKNIQYF. The CDR3 DNA reads TGTGCCAGCAGTGGGAGACAGATCTTGATAGCCAAAAACATTCAGTACTTC.

This clone appeared a single time. J is TRBJ2-1 and V is TRBV3-1 (or the pseudogene TRBV3-2), with TRBD2 matching over 10 bases. Germline V CDR1 and CDR2: LGHDT, YNNKEL (reference sequence). The CDR3 runs 16 residues. V shed 3 bases, J shed 5 bases, and the junction held 7 bases outside the gene matches. CDR3 protein: CASSHPRAGGDNEQFF. CDR3 sequence (DNA): TGTGCCAGCAGCCATCCCAGAGCGGGGGGGGACAATGAGCAGTTCTTC.

The chain recombines TRBV10-1 with TRBJ1-4, with 7 bases matching TRBD1. The V gene's germline CDR1 is WNHNN and CDR2 SYGVQD (reference sequence). V lost 2 bases, J lost 3 bases, and 3 bases stayed unmatched. The CDR3 is made up of 15 amino acids. CDR3 coding DNA: TGCGCCAGCAGTGAGCGGACAGGCCCTAATGAAAAACTGTTTTTT. Its protein product is CASSERTGPNEKLFF.

The V gene is TRBV7-2, the J gene TRBJ2-3; 12 nucleotides match TRBD2. The CDR3 consists of 19 residues. V lost 3 bases and J lost 2; bases outside the gene matches: 12. Germline V lookup: CDR1 SGHTA, CDR2 FQGNSA. CDR3 nucleotides: TGTGCCAGCAGCTTGTTTTCTAGCGGGGGGGCAGGGATCACAGATACGCAGTATTTT. It is translated as CASSLFSSGGAGITDTQYF. Complete variable domain (other parts from reference TRBV7-2 and TRBJ2-3): GAGVSQSPSNKVTEKGKDVELRCDPISGHTALYWYRQSLGQGLEFLIYFQGNSAPDKSGLPSDRFSAERTGGSVSTLTIQRTQQEDSAVYLCASSLFSSGGAGITDTQYFGPGTRLTVL.

V is TRBV24-1 and J is TRBJ2-1; a weak D match, TRBD1 (5 bases). Germline CDR1 reads KGHDR; CDR2 reads SFDVKD. CDR3 length: 18 amino acids. V shed 6 bases and J shed 0 bases, with 20 bases lying between them. The CDR3, as DNA: TGTGCCACCAGTCCTAAAGAGAGGCAGGGAAGCTCCTACAATGAGCAGTTCTTC. This translates into CATSPKERQGSSYNEQFF.

V is TRBV6-5 and J is TRBJ1-1; D possibly corresponds to TRBD1 (5 bases). Germline lookup yields CDR1 MNHEY and CDR2 SVGAGI. V was trimmed by 8 bases and J by 5 bases, leaving 21 bases between them. This CDR3 is 15 amino acids long. Written as DNA, the CDR3 is TGTGCCAGCTGTAGACAGTCCTTAGTAAGGACTGAAGCTTTCTTT. Its translation: CASCRQSLVRTEAFF.

CDR3 protein: CAISEGALNYGYTF. In nucleotides, the CDR3 is TGTGCCATCAGTGAGGGGGCGCTGAACTATGGCTACACCTTC. The genes are TRBV10-3 and TRBJ1-2; TRBD1 might be the D (5 bases). Germline values: CDR1 ENHRY, CDR2 SYGVKD. V dropped 2 bases and J dropped 2 bases, with 9 bases sitting between them. The CDR3 is made up of 14 amino acids.

The chain uses TRBV2 and TRBJ2-7; D is undetermined. The germline gives CDR1 SNHLY, CDR2 FYNNEI. CDR3 length equals 15 residues. The chain's CDR3 is CVTSELGSSSYEQYF. For the CDR3, the DNA is TGTGTCACCAGCGAGTTAGGCTCGAGCTCCTACGAGCAGTACTTC.

This chain connects TRBV6-5 to TRBJ2-1, with 7 bases lining up with TRBD2. Germline V gene data show CDR1 as MNHEY and CDR2 as SVGAGI. The CDR3 contains 14 residues. J lost 5 bases, V lost 6 bases, and 7 bases had no gene match. CDR3 sequence: CASRRDYLDNEQFF. The CDR3 bases are TGTGCCAGCAGAAGGGACTACCTCGACAATGAGCAGTTCTTC.

The chain couples TRBV6-4 to TRBJ1-1; D possibly corresponds to TRBD1 (5 bases). CDR3 length: 15 residues. Trimming removed 6 bases from V and 0 bases from J, with 14 bases in between. CDR1 MRHNA and CDR2 SNTAGT come from the germline V gene. The CDR3 sequence is CASRPTGRMNTEAFF. CDR3 DNA sequence: TGTGCCAGCAGGCCAACGGGACGGATGAACACTGAAGCTTTCTTT.

V and J are TRBV5-1 and TRBJ2-2; D ambiguous. V was trimmed by 5 bases and J by 3 bases, leaving 8 bases between them. The CDR3 has 13 amino acids. Germline values: CDR1 SGHRS, CDR2 YFSETQ. CDR3 sequence reads: CASRDVDTGELFF. The CDR3 DNA follows: TGCGCCAGCAGGGATGTGGACACCGGGGAGCTGTTTTTT.

The V gene is TRBV2, the J gene TRBJ2-3, with D perhaps assigned TRBD1 or TRBD2 (6 bases each). Trimming took off 8 bases at V and 0 bases at J, with 12 bases between the two ends. CDR1 and CDR2 from the germline V gene are SNHLY and FYNNEI. CDR3 length: 14 residues. The CDR3 nucleotides are TGTGCCAGCGCCTCGGGGGCTAGCACAGATACGCAGTATTTT. Protein sequence: CASASGASTDTQYF.

The genes are TRBV18 and TRBJ2-7; D might be TRBD1 (5 bases). The CDR3 is 13 amino acids. The V end lost 6 bases, the J end lost 2 bases, and 11 bases lay between the germline ends. The V gene's germline CDR1 is KGHSH and CDR2 LQKENI. The CDR3 region is CASSMTDTYEQYF. CDR3 DNA: TGTGCCAGCTCGATGACAGATACCTACGAGCAGTACTTC.

This chain connects TRBV27 to TRBJ1-3; D is uncertain. V lost 6 bases, J lost 4 bases, and 10 bases lay in between. The CDR3 loop spans 13 amino acids. Germline values: CDR1 MNHEY, CDR2 SMNVEV (reference sequence). CDR3 residues: CASRAPGGNTIYF. CDR3 coding DNA: TGTGCCAGCAGGGCCCCGGGGGGAAACACCATATATTTT.

There are a few counts of this clone. This rearrangement joins TRBV2 to TRBJ2-7; TRBD2 matches 10 bases. This CDR3 spans 14 amino acids. V lost 6 bases, J lost 4 bases, and 6 bases stayed unmatched. Germline V gives CDR1 SNHLY, CDR2 FYNNEI. The CDR3 DNA reads TGTGCCAGCAGCTTAGCGGGGGGCCCTTACGAGCAGTACTTC. Its protein is CASSLAGGPYEQYF.

V is TRBV5-6 and J is TRBJ1-6; D not resolved. The CDR3 runs to 14 residues. V was cut by 1 base and J by 10 bases, with 12 bases left in between. CDR1 is SGHDT and CDR2 is YYEEEE in the germline V gene. CDR3 protein: CASSLNWQNSPLHF. The CDR3 nucleotides read TGTGCCAGCAGCTTGAATTGGCAGAACTCACCCCTCCACTTT.

The chain joins TRBV6-5 to TRBJ1-2; D remains ambiguous. The germline V gene encodes CDR1 MNHEY and CDR2 SVGAGI. The length of the CDR3 is 14 residues. Trimming removed 6 bases from V and 6 bases from J, with 17 bases in between. Here the CDR3 reads CASSVGRKWDGYTF. CDR3 nucleotides: TGTGCCAGCAGCGTTGGAAGAAAGTGGGATGGCTACACCTTC.

In its sample, this clone was seen a few times. The chain carries TRBV6-1 and TRBJ1-5; 10 bases line up with TRBD1. J gave up 5 bases and V 1 base, and 8 bases lay outside the gene matches. Germline values: CDR1 MNHNS, CDR2 SASEGT. CDR3 length: 17 amino acids. The CDR3 bases are TGTGCCAGCAGTGAAGGTGGAGACAGGGGGCATTATCAGCCCCAGCATTTT. Translated: CASSEGGDRGHYQPQHF.